Listed here are 27 T cell receptor beta chains from one sample, sequenced in a study of cytomegalovirus exposure and HLA in healthy donors (TCRdb year 2017). Receptors were amplified or captured by the immunoSEQ multiplex PCR assay. Sourced from immuneACCESS, this table was stored by TCRdb with only in-frame sequences that have V and J called. A share of the clones is absent; for the studies checked, an unresolved V gene accounts for under half, and the remainder has no known explanation. The table for this sample lists 220,000 or so clones; roughly 85% of them were counted only once. The ten most abundant clones make up 4.5% to 7% of the sample. Sequenced material: PBMCs. All receptors derive from a woman younger than 30 in good health and CMV-seronegative.

The DNA for the CDR3 is TGTGCCAGCAGTACTCCGGGACAGGGGAACACTGAAGCTTTCTTT. Protein product: CASSTPGQGNTEAFF. This rearrangement joins TRBV6-6 to TRBJ1-1; 9 nucleotides line up with TRBD1. Germline V gives CDR1 MNHNY, CDR2 SVGAGI (reference sequence). The CDR3 loop spans 15 amino acids. Trimming at V came to 5 bases and at J to 1 base, leaving 5 bases not matched to a gene.

This rearrangement joins TRBV2 to TRBJ2-5; 13 bases match TRBD2. The V gene's germline CDR1 is SNHLY and CDR2 FYNNEI. Trimming at V came to 6 bases and at J to 5 bases, leaving 9 bases not matched to a gene. This CDR3 has 16 residues. The CDR3 loop reads CASRGEGLAGAETQYF. The CDR3 region has the DNA TGTGCCAGCAGGGGGGAAGGACTAGCGGGAGCGGAGACCCAGTACTTC.

V is TRBV11-2 and J is TRBJ2-7, with 8 positions matching TRBD2. The CDR3 sequence is 14 residues long. Germline V gives CDR1 SGHAT, CDR2 FQNNGV. J lost 5 bases, V lost 5 bases, and 8 bases had no gene match. The CDR3 spells CASSQAGTRDEQYF. Here the CDR3 DNA reads TGTGCCAGCAGCCAAGCCGGGACTAGGGACGAGCAGTACTTC.

This clone has just one count. The J gene is TRBJ2-2, the V gene TRBV18; either TRBD1 or TRBD2 may fit D (5 bases each). The germline CDR1 and CDR2 sequences are KGHSH and LQKENI. Trimming took off 2 bases at V and 8 bases at J, with 15 bases between the two ends. This CDR3 region has 15 residues. The CDR3 is CASSPIRGSLGELFF. The CDR3 coding sequence is TGTGCCAGCTCACCAATCCGGGGCTCGTTGGGGGAGCTGTTTTTT.

The rearrangement joins TRBV5-8 to TRBJ1-5; D uncertain. V was cut by 4 bases and J by 3 bases, with 11 bases left in between. Germline V gene sequence: CDR1 SGHTS, CDR2 YDEGEE. This CDR3 comprises 14 residues. DNA for the CDR3: TGTGCCAGCAGCCCCCGGTTAAACAATCAGCCCCAGCATTTT. Residues: CASSPRLNNQPQHF. Using reference TRBV5-8 and TRBJ1-5 for the parts outside the CDR3, the full variable domain is EAGVTQSPTHLIKTRGQQATLRCSPISGHTSVYWYQQALGLGLQFLLWYDEGEERNRGNFPPRFSGRQFPNYSSELNVNALELEDSALYLCASSPRLNNQPQHFGDGTRLSIL.

The chain couples TRBV11-1 to TRBJ1-2, with D possibly matching TRBD1 (5 bases). Trimming left V 5 bases short and J 9 bases short, with 22 bases between. The CDR3 spans 15 residues. In germline, CDR1 is SGHAT, CDR2 FQDESV (reference sequence). CDR3 region: CASSRPGGAGLSYTF. The CDR3 DNA follows: TGTGCCAGCAGCCGCCCCGGAGGGGCCGGGTTGAGCTACACCTTC.

This rearrangement joins TRBV7-8 to TRBJ1-2, with TRBD1 as a possible D gene (6 bases). V was pared by 1 base and J by 4 bases, with 13 bases between. The germline gives CDR1 SGHVS, CDR2 FQNEAQ. This CDR3 is 15 amino acids long. The CDR3 region is CASSLGEGGLYGYTF. CDR3 in DNA: TGTGCCAGCAGCTTAGGCGAGGGGGGACTCTATGGCTACACCTTC.

CDR3 coding DNA: TGTGCCTGGAGTGTTCCCGGGACTCTTTCCTACGAGCAGTACTTC. This translates into CAWSVPGTLSYEQYF. The chain recombines TRBV30 with TRBJ2-7; a possible D gene is TRBD2 (6 bases). V dropped 0 bases and J dropped 1 base, with 13 bases sitting between them. CDR3 length: 15 amino acids. CDR1 and CDR2 (germline): GTSNPN, SVGIG (reference sequence).

The rearrangement joins TRBV11-3 to TRBJ2-2; no reliable D call. CDR1 and CDR2 from the germline V gene are SGHNT and YENEEA. The CDR3 extends over 11 amino acids. V was clipped by 5 bases and J by 7 bases, with 5 bases between them. For the CDR3, the DNA is TGTGCCAGCAGCCAAGACGGGGAGCTGTTTTTT. Translation gives CASSQDGELFF.

The chain recombines TRBV4-1 with TRBJ2-1; possible D gene TRBD2, 6 bases. Per the germline V gene, CDR1 is MGHRA and CDR2 is YSYEKL. The CDR3 has 17 amino acids. Deletions cut 0 bases from V and 3 bases from J, with 15 bases between. CDR3 nucleotides: TGCGCCAGCAGCCAAGATCGGAGGGGTAAAGTCTACAATGAGCAGTTCTTC. Its translation: CASSQDRRGKVYNEQFF.

The chain couples TRBV5-1 to TRBJ1-4, with D maybe TRBD1 (5 bases). V was pared by 3 bases and J by 7 bases, with 19 bases between. The CDR3 is 16 residues long. Germline lookup yields CDR1 SGHRS and CDR2 YFSETQ. The CDR3 nucleotides read TGCGCCAGCAGCTCAGGAATTTGGCAGGGAGGTGAAAAACTGTTTTTT. Its protein is CASSSGIWQGGEKLFF.

CDR3 nucleotide sequence: TGCGCCAGCAGCTTTGGTGGGTCCAGTTACGAGCAGTACTTC. It translates to CASSFGGSSYEQYF. The gene calls are TRBV5-1 and TRBJ2-7; D is unclear. Trimming pared 2 bases from V and 4 bases from J, leaving 13 bases between. Germline CDR1 reads SGHRS; CDR2 reads YFSETQ. There are 14 residues in the CDR3.

This rearrangement joins TRBV13 to TRBJ1-2, with a weak D call TRBD1 (5 bases). Germline V gene sequence: CDR1 PRHDT, CDR2 FYEKMQ (reference sequence). V lost 7 bases, J lost 7 bases, and 13 bases lay in between. This CDR3 is built from 12 residues. Here the CDR3 reads CASNVGGAGYTF. CDR3 coding DNA: TGTGCCAGCAATGTGGGAGGGGCTGGCTACACCTTC.

This clone came up a few times. Here the CDR3 DNA reads TGTGCCACCAGCAGGGGTAGCGGACAGGAGCAGTTCTTC. Protein product: CATSRGSGQEQFF. This sequence joins TRBV15 and TRBJ2-1; D tentatively fits TRBD1 or TRBD2 (6 bases each). The CDR3 extends over 13 amino acids. Deletions cut 3 bases from V and 10 bases from J, with 13 bases between. CDR1 is LNHNV, CDR2 YYDKDF, per germline (reference sequence).

The V and J genes are TRBV5-1 and TRBJ2-3, with 9 bases lining up with TRBD2. J gave up 3 bases and V 0 bases, and 8 bases lay outside the gene matches. Germline CDR1 and CDR2: SGHRS and YFSETQ. CDR3 length equals 17 residues. The CDR3, as DNA: TGCGCCAGCAGCTTGGCCCCGGCGGGGGGGGGAACAGATACGCAGTATTTT. Protein: CASSLAPAGGGTDTQYF.

Details on this clone: In the same sample, other DNA sequences code for this CDR3. V and J are TRBV27 and TRBJ2-2; D call uncertain. The germline V gene encodes CDR1 MNHEY and CDR2 SMNVEV (reference sequence). The V end was cut by 2 bases, the J end by 5 bases, with 3 bases between. This CDR3 comprises 12 residues. The CDR3 spells CASSLRTGELFF. The CDR3 DNA is TGTGCCAGCAGTTTAAGAACCGGGGAGCTGTTTTTT.

The chain combines TRBV4-1 with TRBJ1-2; D not resolved. Trimming took off 0 bases at V and 5 bases at J, with 10 bases between the two ends. Germline values: CDR1 MGHRA, CDR2 YSYEKL. The CDR3 contains 14 residues. The CDR3 is CASSQEGYAYGYTF. CDR3 DNA: TGCGCCAGCAGCCAAGAAGGCTATGCATATGGCTACACCTTC.

The chain links TRBV2 to TRBJ2-3; D is possibly TRBD2 (5 bases). CDR1 is SNHLY and CDR2 is FYNNEI in the germline V gene. The length of the CDR3 is 12 residues. V lost 7 bases to trimming and J lost 2 bases, with 7 bases between them. The chain's CDR3 is CASMTNTDTQYF. DNA for the CDR3: TGTGCCAGCATGACTAACACAGATACGCAGTATTTT. Complete variable domain (other parts from reference TRBV2 and TRBJ2-3): EPEVTQTPSHQVTQMGQEVILRCVPISNHLYFYWYRQILGQKVEFLVSFYNNEISEKSEIFDDQFSVERPDGSNFTLKIRSTKLEDSAMYFCASMTNTDTQYFGPGTRLTVL.

V and J are TRBV2 and TRBJ1-4, with D maybe TRBD1 (6 bases). Germline V gene sequence: CDR1 SNHLY, CDR2 FYNNEI. Trimming stripped 7 bases from V and 4 bases from J, with 16 bases between. The CDR3 contains 15 residues. The CDR3 sequence is CASTLGGGRNEKLFF. CDR3 bases: TGTGCCAGCACCCTAGGGGGGGGTCGTAATGAAAAACTGTTTTTT.

This clone was detected once. The chain employs TRBV6-1 and TRBJ2-3, with 7 bases identical to TRBD1. Germline V lookup: CDR1 MNHNS, CDR2 SASEGT. The CDR3 contains 14 residues. The junction had 1 base not matched to a gene; V was cut back by 0 bases and J by 4 bases. The CDR3 DNA sequence: TGTGCCAGCAGTGAAGCGACAGGGCCAGATACGCAGTATTTT. This sequence encodes CASSEATGPDTQYF.

The rearrangement uses TRBV5-4 and TRBJ2-1; D may be TRBD1 (6 bases). The CDR3 has 15 amino acids. The V and J ends lost 0 bases and 7 bases respectively, with 14 bases between them. Germline V gene lookup returns CDR1 SGHNT and CDR2 YYREEE (reference sequence). Written as DNA, the CDR3 is TGTGCCAGCAGCTTGGAGTCAGGGACAAGGAATGAGCAGTTCTTC. It encodes CASSLESGTRNEQFF.

CDR3 coding DNA: TGTGCCACAACGACAGGGCTGAACACTGAAGCTTTCTTT. Protein product: CATTTGLNTEAFF. The rearrangement links TRBV6-5 to TRBJ1-1; 7 bases are a match to TRBD1. Germline V gives CDR1 MNHEY, CDR2 SVGAGI. The CDR3 contains 13 residues. V lost 10 bases, J lost 0 bases, and 5 bases stayed unmatched.

CDR3 DNA: TGTGCCAGCAGCTCCAGCGACAGGGGGCGAGTAGCGTACTATGGCTACACCTTC. As protein: CASSSSDRGRVAYYGYTF. The chain combines TRBV7-9 with TRBJ1-2, with TRBD1 matching 10 bases. Looked up from germline, CDR1 is SEHNR and CDR2 is FQNEAQ (reference sequence). This CDR3 is built from 18 residues. V dropped 4 bases and J dropped 3; count of bases not matched to a gene: 14. Together with reference TRBV7-9 and TRBJ1-2, the CDR3 gives the full variable domain: DTGVSQNPRHKITKRGQNVTFRCDPISEHNRLYWYRQTLGQGPEFLTYFQNEAQLEKSRLLSDRFSAERPKGSFSTLEIQRTEQGDSAMYLCASSSSDRGRVAYYGYTFGSGTRLTVV.

This clone is a singleton in its sample. This specimen includes other DNA sequences encoding the same CDR3. The chain has TRBV5-1 and TRBJ2-1; D not certain. The CDR3 runs 14 residues. V gave up 0 bases and J gave up 1 base, with 5 bases separating them. Germline CDR1 reads SGHRS; CDR2 reads YFSETQ. CDR3 DNA sequence: TGCGCCAGCAGCTTGGGTGGGTCCTACAATGAGCAGTTCTTC. This codes for CASSLGGSYNEQFF.

The V call is TRBV5-1, the J call TRBJ2-1; D may be TRBD1 or TRBD2 (5 bases each). The germline V and J ends were trimmed by 1 base and 2 bases, with 13 bases remaining between them. The CDR3 contains 16 residues. Germline V lookup: CDR1 SGHRS, CDR2 YFSETQ. The CDR3 loop is CASSLNRDPAYNEQFF. The CDR3 DNA is TGCGCCAGCAGCTTGAACCGGGACCCCGCCTACAATGAGCAGTTCTTC.

This clone was seen just once. Other nucleotide sequences from this sample produce the same CDR3. The chain recombines TRBV4-1 with TRBJ1-1; D not resolved. Trimming removed 0 bases from V and 5 bases from J, with 10 bases in between. This CDR3 is 14 amino acids long. In germline, CDR1 is MGHRA, CDR2 YSYEKL. CDR3 sequence: CASSQDRAWTEAFF. The CDR3 nucleotides read TGCGCCAGCAGCCAAGATAGGGCCTGGACTGAAGCTTTCTTT.

This clone was observed a handful of times. The rearrangement joins TRBV1 to TRBJ2-2. TRBV1 is assigned pseudogene status. CDR3 length equals 12 residues. The CDR3 spells CTSSQGTGELFF. The CDR3 DNA sequence: TGCACCAGCAGCCAGGGAACCGGGGAGCTGTTTTTT.